This T cell receptor beta chain was sequenced during a study of control samples from healthy donors and cancer patients. Generated by immunoSEQ multiplex PCR, the TCRdb table keeps only in-frame clones and is missing some. The sample lists over 100,000 clones, 88% seen once, with around 3.5% in the top ten. This clone was observed a handful of times. Germline V CDR1 and CDR2: WSHSY, SAAADI. Trimming removed 3 bases from V and 5 bases from J; junction bases left unmatched: 9. The CDR3 loop spans 15 amino acids. This TCR came from a man aged 35-49 years in good health. The chain is built from TRBV10-2 and TRBJ2-5, with 7 bases that match TRBD1. The material sequenced was blood. The CDR3 bases are TGCGCCAGCAGTGACGCCTCGACAGGGACGGAGACCCAGTACTTC. Protein sequence: CASSDASTGTETQYF.